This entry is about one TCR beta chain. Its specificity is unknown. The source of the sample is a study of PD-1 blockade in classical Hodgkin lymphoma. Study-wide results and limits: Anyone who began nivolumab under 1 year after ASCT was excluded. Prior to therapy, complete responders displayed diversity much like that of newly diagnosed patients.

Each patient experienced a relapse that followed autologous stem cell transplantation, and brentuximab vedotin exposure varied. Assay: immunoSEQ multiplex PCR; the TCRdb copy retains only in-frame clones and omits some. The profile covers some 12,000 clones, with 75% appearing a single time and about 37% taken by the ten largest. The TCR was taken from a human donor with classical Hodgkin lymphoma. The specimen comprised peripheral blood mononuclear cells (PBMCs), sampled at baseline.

The CDR3 reads CASSPLAGGTSYEQYF. For the CDR3, the DNA is TGTGCCAGCAGCCCCCTAGCGGGGGGAACCTCCTACGAGCAGTACTTC. The rearrangement joins TRBV7-2 to TRBJ2-7; 11 nucleotides agree with TRBD2. From germline, CDR1 is SGHTA and CDR2 FQGNSA. The CDR3 totals 16 residues. Germline trimming cut 5 bases from V and 0 bases from J; bases unmatched to any gene: 6.